This T cell receptor beta chain was captured in a study of shared clonotypes between healthy human individuals. The study, taken as a whole, reports: In general, naive subsets displayed greater estimated richness than memory subsets did.

Germline CDR1 and CDR2: ENHRY and SYGVKD. V trimming: 6 bases; J trimming: 6 bases; junction bases outside the gene matches: 12. The CDR3 contains 16 residues. Generated by immunoSEQ multiplex PCR, the TCRdb table keeps only in-frame clones and is missing some. Seen here are about 530,000 clones, around 96% observed once, and the top ten hold roughly 0.06%. To note about this clone: What it recognizes is unknown.

The sample comprised naive CD4+ T cells sorted from blood. Specified subset: CD45RA+ positively selected. This receptor was taken from a young woman in good health. The chain joins TRBV10-3 to TRBJ2-1, with 9 bases identical to TRBD1. The CDR3 here is CAISDPGTGTPNEQFF. Written as DNA, the CDR3 is TGTGCCATCAGCGACCCCGGGACAGGGACCCCCAATGAGCAGTTCTTC.